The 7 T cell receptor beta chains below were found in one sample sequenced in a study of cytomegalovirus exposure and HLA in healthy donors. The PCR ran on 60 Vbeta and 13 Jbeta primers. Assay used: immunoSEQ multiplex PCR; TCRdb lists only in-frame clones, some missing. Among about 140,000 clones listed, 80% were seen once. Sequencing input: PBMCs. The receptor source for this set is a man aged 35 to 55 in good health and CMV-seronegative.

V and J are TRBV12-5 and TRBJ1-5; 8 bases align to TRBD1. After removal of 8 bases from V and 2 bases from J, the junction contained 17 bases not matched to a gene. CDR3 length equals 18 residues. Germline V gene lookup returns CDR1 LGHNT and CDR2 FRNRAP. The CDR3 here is CASLPTDRGSFGNQPQHF. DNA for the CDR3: TGTGCTAGTCTTCCAACCGACAGGGGATCTTTCGGCAATCAGCCCCAGCATTTT. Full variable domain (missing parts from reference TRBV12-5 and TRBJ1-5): DARVTQTPRHKVTEMGQEVTMRCQPILGHNTVFWYRQTMMQGLELLAYFRNRAPLDDSGMPKDRFSAEMPDATLATLKIQPSEPRDSAVYFCASLPTDRGSFGNQPQHFGDGTRLSIL.

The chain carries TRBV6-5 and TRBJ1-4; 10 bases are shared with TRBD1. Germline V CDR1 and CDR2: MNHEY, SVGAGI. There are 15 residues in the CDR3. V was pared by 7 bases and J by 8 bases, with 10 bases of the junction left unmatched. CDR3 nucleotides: TGTGCCAGCAAGGGGACAGGGGAAGTGGGAGAAAAACTGTTTTTT. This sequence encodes CASKGTGEVGEKLFF.

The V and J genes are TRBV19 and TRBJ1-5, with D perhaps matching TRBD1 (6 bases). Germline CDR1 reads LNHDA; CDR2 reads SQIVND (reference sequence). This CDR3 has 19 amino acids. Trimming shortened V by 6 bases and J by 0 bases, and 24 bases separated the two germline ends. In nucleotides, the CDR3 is TGTGCCAGTAGCCTCCAAGGGGTGGGGGCTCTGGATAGCAATCAGCCCCAGCATTTT. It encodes CASSLQGVGALDSNQPQHF.

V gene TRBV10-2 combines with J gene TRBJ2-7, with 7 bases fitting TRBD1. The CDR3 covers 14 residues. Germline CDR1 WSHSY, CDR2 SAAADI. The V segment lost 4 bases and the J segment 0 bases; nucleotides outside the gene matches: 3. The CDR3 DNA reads TGCGCCAGCAGTGCGGCAGGGGGCTCCTACGAGCAGTACTTC. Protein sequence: CASSAAGGSYEQYF.

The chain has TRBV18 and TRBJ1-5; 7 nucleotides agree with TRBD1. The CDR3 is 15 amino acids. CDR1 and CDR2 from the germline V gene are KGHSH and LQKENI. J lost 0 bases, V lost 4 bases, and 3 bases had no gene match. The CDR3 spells CASSQGADSNQPQHF. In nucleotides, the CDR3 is TGTGCCAGCTCACAGGGGGCAGATAGCAATCAGCCCCAGCATTTT.

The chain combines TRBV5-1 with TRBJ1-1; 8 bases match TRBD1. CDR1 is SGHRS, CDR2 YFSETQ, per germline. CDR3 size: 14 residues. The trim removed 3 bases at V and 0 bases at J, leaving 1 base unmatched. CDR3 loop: CASSSDRVNTEAFF. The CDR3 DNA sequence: TGCGCCAGCAGCTCGGACAGGGTGAACACTGAAGCTTTCTTT. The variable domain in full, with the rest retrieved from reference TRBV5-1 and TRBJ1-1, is KAGVTQTPRYLIKTRGQQVTLSCSPISGHRSVSWYQQTPGQGLQFLFEYFSETQRNKGNFPGRFSGRQFSNSRSEMNVSTLELGDSALYLCASSSDRVNTEAFFGQGTRLTVV.

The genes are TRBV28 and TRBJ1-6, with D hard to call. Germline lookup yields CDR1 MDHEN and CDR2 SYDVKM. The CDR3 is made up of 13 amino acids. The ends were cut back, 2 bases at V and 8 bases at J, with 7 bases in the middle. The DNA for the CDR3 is TGTGCCAGCAGTTTAGTCGGGGATTCACCCCTCCACTTT. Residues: CASSLVGDSPLHF.